These 18 T cell receptor beta chains came from one sample sequenced in a study of cytomegalovirus exposure and HLA in healthy donors. PCR primers comprised 60 Vbeta and 13 Jbeta primers. Libraries were prepared by immunoSEQ multiplex PCR; TCRdb keeps only in-frame clonotypes and omits some of them. The sample holds nearly 300,000 clones, 86% seen once. The material sequenced was PBMCs. These receptors all stem from a man aged 35 to 55 in good health and CMV-seropositive.

The sample holds a few counts of this clone. This sequence joins TRBV4-1 and TRBJ1-1; 7 bases are a match to TRBD1. Losses at the gene ends were 4 bases for V and 1 base for J; bases not matched to a gene: 6. From germline, CDR1 is MGHRA and CDR2 YSYEKL. This CDR3 is 15 amino acids long. CDR3 sequence (DNA): TGCGCCAGCAGCCCCCGACAGGGAAGGAACACTGAAGCTTTCTTT. Translating gives CASSPRQGRNTEAFF.

This chain connects TRBV19 to TRBJ2-2, with 9 bases aligning to TRBD1. The germline gives CDR1 LNHDA, CDR2 SQIVND (reference sequence). The ends lost 0 bases at V and 6 bases at J; junction bases unmatched: 14. This CDR3 comprises 19 residues. CDR3 sequence reads: CASSIDLGAPGQGAGELFF. For the CDR3, the DNA is TGTGCCAGTAGTATAGATCTTGGGGCGCCGGGACAGGGAGCCGGGGAGCTGTTTTTT.

The J gene is TRBJ2-2, the V gene TRBV27; D gene ambiguous. CDR3 length: 16 amino acids. V dropped 0 bases and J dropped 1 base, with 9 bases sitting between them. CDR1 is MNHEY, CDR2 SMNVEV, per germline (reference sequence). In DNA form, the CDR3 reads TGTGCCAGCAGTTTATCTGAGGCGGTGAACACCGGGGAGCTGTTTTTT. It is translated as CASSLSEAVNTGELFF.

The rearrangement joins TRBV5-1 to TRBJ2-3, with unresolved D. The CDR3 runs to 16 residues. V was pared by 4 bases and J by 2 bases, with 17 bases between. Germline-derived CDR1 and CDR2 are SGHRS and YFSETQ. The CDR3 DNA follows: TGCGCCAGCAGCCCAGGAAGTTCCCCTCCCACAGATACGCAGTATTTT. Encoded protein: CASSPGSSPPTDTQYF.

V is TRBV5-6 and J is TRBJ2-5; 9 bases map to TRBD1. There are 14 residues in the CDR3. CDR1 and CDR2 (germline): SGHDT, YYEEEE. V shed 1 base, J shed 4 bases, and the junction held 2 bases outside the gene matches. CDR3 coding DNA: TGTGCCAGCAGCTTGACAGGGGGCACAGAGACCCAGTACTTC. Encoded protein: CASSLTGGTETQYF.

The rearrangement uses TRBV4-3 and TRBJ2-7; TRBD2 agrees at 8 bases. Germline CDR1 reads LGHNA; CDR2 reads YSLEER. V shed 0 bases and J 2 bases; nucleotides not matched to a gene: 9. The CDR3 sequence is 17 residues long. The CDR3 DNA reads as TGCGCCAGCAGCCAAGATCGTCTAGCGGGCCCAACCTACGAGCAGTACTTC. Its translation is CASSQDRLAGPTYEQYF.

The chain couples TRBV2 to TRBJ2-1; 11 positions match TRBD2. The length of the CDR3 is 15 residues. Germline V lookup: CDR1 SNHLY, CDR2 FYNNEI. The J segment lost 7 bases and the V segment lost 4 bases, leaving 6 bases of the junction unmatched. CDR3 DNA sequence: TGTGCCAGCAGTGGGGAACTAGCGGGAGTGAATGAGCAGTTCTTC. Its protein is CASSGELAGVNEQFF.

This chain links TRBV7-8 with TRBJ2-7; tentatively, D is TRBD1 (6 bases). Deletions cut 1 base from V and 3 bases from J, with 13 bases between. The CDR3 extends over 15 amino acids. CDR1 is SGHVS and CDR2 is FQNEAQ in the germline V gene. The CDR3 coding sequence is TGTGCCAGCAGCTTAGAGTGGGGGCACCTCTACGAGCAGTACTTC. Translation: CASSLEWGHLYEQYF.

V is TRBV5-1 and J is TRBJ2-3, with D possibly being TRBD2 (6 bases). This CDR3 is 14 amino acids long. The V gene's germline CDR1 is SGHRS and CDR2 YFSETQ. The ends were cut back, 2 bases at V and 1 base at J, with 8 bases in the middle. CDR3: CASSFASGTDTQYF. CDR3 DNA sequence: TGCGCCAGCAGCTTTGCTAGCGGCACAGATACGCAGTATTTT.

This chain connects TRBV28 to TRBJ1-1; a weak D match, TRBD1 (6 bases). V dropped 2 bases and J dropped 0 bases, with 10 bases sitting between them. The CDR3 is 15 amino acids. In germline, CDR1 is MDHEN, CDR2 SYDVKM. The CDR3 loop reads CASSLMPGVNTEAFF. CDR3 DNA sequence: TGTGCCAGCAGTTTAATGCCAGGGGTGAACACTGAAGCTTTCTTT.

Only one count was recorded for this clone. The chain employs TRBV19 and TRBJ1-5; unclear D gene. This CDR3 has 13 residues. With 9 bases removed from V and 2 bases from J, the gap between germline ends came to 11 bases. Per germline, CDR1 LNHDA and CDR2 SQIVND (reference sequence). DNA for the CDR3: TGTGCCAGCACCGCCACAGGCAATCAGCCCCAGCATTTT. Translated, it gives CASTATGNQPQHF.

The CDR3 nucleotides are TGCGCCAGCAGCATACTCGGGACTCAATATTCCTACGAGCAGTACTTC. Amino acid sequence: CASSILGTQYSYEQYF. This chain connects TRBV4-1 to TRBJ2-7, with TRBD2 as a possible D gene (6 bases). Trimming cost V 5 bases and J 1 base, with 18 bases left between them. The germline CDR1 and CDR2 sequences are MGHRA and YSYEKL. The CDR3 sequence is 16 residues long.

The J gene is TRBJ2-1, the V gene TRBV27; 13 bases agree with TRBD2. The CDR3 runs to 16 residues. The trim removed 4 bases at V and 4 bases at J, leaving 4 bases unmatched. Germline values: CDR1 MNHEY, CDR2 SMNVEV (reference sequence). The CDR3 reads CASSSGTSGVYNEQFF. The CDR3 coding sequence is TGTGCCAGCAGTTCCGGGACTAGCGGGGTATACAATGAGCAGTTCTTC.

The chain has TRBV14 and TRBJ1-5; 8 positions match TRBD1. The junction had 6 bases not matched to a gene; V was cut back by 5 bases and J by 3 bases. Germline V gene data show CDR1 as SGHDN and CDR2 as FVKESK. The CDR3 is made up of 15 amino acids. The CDR3 region is CASSKGQGLNQPQHF. The CDR3 DNA sequence: TGTGCCAGCAGCAAAGGACAGGGACTCAATCAGCCCCAGCATTTT.

The CDR3 here is CASSPYRGIQYF. CDR3 in DNA: TGTGCCAGCAGCCCATACAGGGGTATTCAGTACTTC. V gene TRBV7-2 combines with J gene TRBJ2-4, with 7 bases that match TRBD1. Germline lookup yields CDR1 SGHTA and CDR2 FQGNSA. The CDR3 runs to 12 residues. V trimming: 5 bases; J trimming: 10 bases; junction bases outside the gene matches: 5.

This chain links TRBV28 with TRBJ2-1, with TRBD1 identical over 8 bases. The CDR3 totals 20 residues. V shed 2 bases, J shed 5 bases, and the junction held 20 bases outside the gene matches. Per the germline V gene, CDR1 is MDHEN and CDR2 is SYDVKM. The CDR3 nucleotides are TGTGCCAGCAGTTTAGCGCCTCGACAGGGGTATTATCAATTTCACAATGAGCAGTTCTTC. The encoded protein is CASSLAPRQGYYQFHNEQFF.

This chain links TRBV11-1 with TRBJ2-2, with 9 bases matching TRBD1. V lost 1 base, J lost 3 bases, and 6 bases stayed unmatched. The V gene's germline CDR1 is SGHAT and CDR2 FQDESV (reference sequence). CDR3 length equals 17 residues. The CDR3: CASSLGGQGVYTGELFF. As DNA, the CDR3 is TGTGCCAGCAGCTTAGGGGGACAGGGCGTGTACACCGGGGAGCTGTTTTTT.

This rearrangement joins TRBV9 to TRBJ2-7, with 13 bases lining up with TRBD2. Germline CDR1 SGDLS, CDR2 YYNGEE. With V trimmed by 0 bases and J by 2 bases, 5 bases remained unmatched. There are 17 residues in the CDR3. The chain's CDR3 is CASSVEGGTSGTYEQYF. CDR3 nucleotides: TGTGCCAGCAGCGTAGAAGGGGGGACTAGCGGGACCTACGAGCAGTACTTC. Full variable domain (outside the CDR3, taken from reference TRBV9 and TRBJ2-7): DSGVTQTPKHLITATGQRVTLRCSPRSGDLSVYWYQQSLDQGLQFLIQYYNGEERAKGNILERFSAQQFPDLHSELNLSSLELGDSALYFCASSVEGGTSGTYEQYFGPGTRLTVT.